One and the same sample provided the 29 T cell receptor beta chains below, sequenced in a study of T-cell memory formation after mild COVID-19. TCRdb fed the 5' RACE reads into MiXCR, producing one record per CDR3 protein. Of some 200,000 distinct CDR3 sequences listed, over 9.5% are singletons. Sequenced input: PBMCs or a T cell subset sorted from them (not recorded which). Every receptor here comes from a man younger than 30 who had mild COVID-19 (a few samples of this study predate the infection). Cell type and time point are not known.

This clonotype was counted only a few times. The chain links TRBV11-2 to TRBJ1-6; 8 positions agree with TRBD1. Germline V gene data show CDR1 as SGHAT and CDR2 as FQNNGV. The CDR3 has 15 amino acids. V lost 4 bases and J lost 9; bases outside the gene matches: 8. The CDR3 DNA follows: TGTGCCAGCAGCTCTTATTCAGGGGGCACTTCACCCCTCCACTTT. Its translation: CASSSYSGGTSPLHF.

This clonotype occurred a few times. This chain joins TRBV12-3 or TRBV12-4 and TRBJ2-4, with D perhaps matching TRBD1 (6 bases). The CDR3 contains 14 residues. Trimming removed 4 bases from V and 3 bases from J, with 10 bases in between. CDR3 sequence: CASSWTAFKNIQYF. CDR3 nucleotides: TGTGCCAGCAGTTGGACAGCTTTCAAAAACATTCAGTACTTC.

This clonotype has a count of ten or more. The chain joins TRBV4-2 to TRBJ2-4; tentatively, D is TRBD2 (6 bases). V was cut by 0 bases and J by 8 bases, with 14 bases left in between. Germline CDR1 reads LGHNA; CDR2 reads YNFKEQ. The length of the CDR3 is 15 residues. CDR3: CASSQDPMTSYIQYF. The CDR3 DNA follows: TGTGCCAGCAGCCAAGACCCGATGACTAGTTACATTCAGTACTTC.

This clonotype turned up a few times. J is TRBJ2-7 and V is TRBV18; possibly TRBD2 for D (5 bases). The germline CDR1 and CDR2 sequences are KGHSH and LQKENI. This CDR3 contains 13 residues. V was pared by 6 bases and J by 0 bases, with 9 bases between. The CDR3 DNA reads TGTGCCAGCTCCCCTCTAGCCTCCTACGAGCAGTACGTC. Translating gives CASSPLASYEQYV.

This chain connects TRBV4-3 to TRBJ1-4, with D possibly TRBD1 on 5 matching bases. The V gene lost 3 bases and the J gene lost 0 bases, with 8 bases spanning the gap. This CDR3 contains 15 residues. Germline V gene sequence: CDR1 LGHNA, CDR2 YSLEER. CDR3 protein: CASSHDRATNEKLFF. The CDR3 DNA follows: TGCGCCAGCAGCCACGACAGAGCAACTAATGAAAAACTGTTTTTT.

In its sample, this clonotype was seen once. The V gene is TRBV15, the J gene TRBJ1-1; TRBD1 matches 7 bases. The CDR3 contains 17 residues. Germline-derived CDR1 and CDR2 are LNHNV and YYDKDF (reference sequence). V lost 0 bases and J lost 1; bases outside the gene matches: 8. The CDR3: CATSRDQLGGQNTEAFF. The CDR3 coding sequence is TGTGCCACCAGCAGAGATCAGCTAGGGGGCCAGAACACTGAAGCTTTCTTT.

This clonotype was seen a few times. The V call is TRBV23-1, the J call TRBJ2-7; unclear D gene. TRBV23-1 is an ORF, and what it does is uncertain. V shed 6 bases and J shed 5 bases, with 11 bases lying between them. The length of the CDR3 is 12 residues. The CDR3 here is CASRCGLNEQYV. As DNA, the CDR3 is TGCGCCAGCAGGTGCGGCCTTAACGAGCAGTACGTC.

Only a few counts were recorded for this clonotype. J is TRBJ2-1 and V is TRBV6-5; 7 bases are shared with TRBD1. This CDR3 region has 14 residues. Looked up from germline, CDR1 is MNHEY and CDR2 is SVGAGI. J gave up 8 bases and V 6 bases, and 10 bases lay outside the gene matches. CDR3 region: CASRTGAASDEQFF. In DNA, the CDR3 is TGTGCCAGCAGAACAGGGGCTGCCTCGGATGAGCAGTTCTTC.

This clonotype was observed a handful of times. The chain combines TRBV14 with TRBJ1-2; no definite D call. V lost 4 bases and J lost 3, with 12 bases in between. This CDR3 is 14 amino acids long. The germline CDR1 and CDR2 sequences are SGHDN and FVKESK. The CDR3 spells CASSPQLNHYGYTF. CDR3 coding DNA: TGTGCCAGCAGCCCGCAATTGAACCACTATGGCTACACCTTC.

This clonotype showed up just a few times. The chain combines TRBV7-2 with TRBJ1-5; D gene uncertain. V shed 4 bases and J shed 5 bases, with 9 bases lying between them. Germline CDR1 is SGHTA and CDR2 is FQGNSA. The CDR3 length is 13 residues. This CDR3 reads CASSYGSHQPQHF. The CDR3 DNA reads TGTGCCAGCAGCTATGGGAGCCATCAGCCCCAGCATTTT.

This clonotype was seen ten or more times. The CDR3 loop is CASSLEGQGFSPLHF. DNA of the CDR3: TGCGCCAGCAGCTTGGAGGGACAGGGCTTCTCACCCCTCCACTTT. The rearrangement uses TRBV5-1 and TRBJ1-6, with TRBD1 matching 9 bases. Germline V CDR1 and CDR2: SGHRS, YFSETQ. With 0 bases clipped from V and 10 bases from J, the junction kept 5 bases outside the gene matches. The CDR3 spans 15 residues.

This clonotype was seen a handful of times. The chain recombines TRBV20-1 with TRBJ2-2; a possible D gene is TRBD2 (5 bases). CDR3 size: 15 residues. The germline V gene encodes CDR1 DFQATT and CDR2 SNEGSKA (reference sequence). V lost 2 bases, J lost 0 bases, and 10 bases lay in between. The CDR3 region is CSARRPGSNTGELFF. The CDR3 coding sequence is TGCAGTGCTAGAAGGCCGGGATCGAACACCGGGGAGCTGTTTTTT.

This clonotype was observed a few times. The J gene is TRBJ1-1, the V gene TRBV18; 7 bases fit TRBD1. CDR1 is KGHSH and CDR2 is LQKENI in the germline V gene. The CDR3 runs to 15 residues. The junction had 13 bases not matched to a gene; V was cut back by 8 bases and J by 4 bases. The CDR3 reads CASISRQQGLTEAFF. The CDR3 bases are TGTGCCAGCATCTCACGGCAACAGGGGCTCACTGAAGCTTTCTTT.

This clonotype was counted between two and nine times. J is TRBJ2-5 and V is TRBV6-5; TRBD1 matches at 8 bases. This CDR3 contains 15 residues. From germline, CDR1 is MNHEY and CDR2 SVGAGI. Germline trimming cut 2 bases from V and 4 bases from J; bases unmatched to any gene: 6. The CDR3 nucleotides are TGTGCCAGCAGTTACCCAGGACAGGGAAGAGAGACCCAGTACTTC. It is translated as CASSYPGQGRETQYF.

V and J are TRBV7-9 and TRBJ1-1, with D unclear. CDR3 length equals 12 residues. Germline CDR1 reads SEHNR; CDR2 reads FQNEAQ (reference sequence). The V end lost 5 bases, the J end lost 6 bases, and 10 bases lay between the germline ends. This chain's CDR3 is CASSPFGAEAFF. For the CDR3, the DNA is TGTGCCAGCAGCCCCTTCGGCGCTGAAGCTTTCTTT.

The chain combines TRBV5-1 with TRBJ2-7; TRBD1 matches at 8 bases. Trimming removed 0 bases from V and 9 bases from J; junction bases left unmatched: 5. This CDR3 is 13 amino acids long. Germline CDR1 reads SGHRS; CDR2 reads YFSETQ. The CDR3 region is CASSLADRGGQYV. CDR3 sequence (DNA): TGCGCCAGCAGCTTGGCAGACAGGGGAGGGCAGTACGTC.

This clonotype was seen ten or more times. The chain carries TRBV14 and TRBJ1-6; a weak D match, TRBD1 (5 bases). CDR3 length equals 14 residues. Per the germline V gene, CDR1 is SGHDN and CDR2 is FVKESK. The germline V and J ends were trimmed by 4 bases and 10 bases, with 14 bases remaining between them. The CDR3 protein is CASSRRQGGSPLHF. The CDR3 DNA reads TGTGCCAGCAGCCGCCGTCAGGGAGGATCACCCCTCCACTTT.

The chain links TRBV7-9 to TRBJ2-5; possibly TRBD2 for D (6 bases). Trimming left V 6 bases short and J 5 bases short, with 10 bases between. There are 12 residues in the CDR3. Germline V lookup: CDR1 SEHNR, CDR2 FQNEAQ (reference sequence). The CDR3 DNA sequence: TGTGCCAGCAGGCCCGGAGGGGAGACCCAGTACTTC. Translated: CASRPGGETQYF.

The genes are TRBV12-3 or TRBV12-4 and TRBJ2-3; TRBD1 is a possible D gene (6 bases). V was trimmed by 5 bases and J by 2 bases, leaving 11 bases between them. The CDR3 runs 14 residues. This CDR3 is CASSVRDNTDTQYF. The CDR3 DNA is TGTGCCAGCAGTGTCCGGGACAACACAGATACGCAGTATTTT.

This clonotype was seen many times. The chain uses TRBV9 and TRBJ2-5; the D gene is possibly TRBD2 (6 bases). Germline loops: CDR1 SGDLS, CDR2 YYNGEE. The CDR3 has 15 residues. Trimming took off 2 bases at V and 5 bases at J, with 16 bases between the two ends. The CDR3 here is CASSVRDSPRETQYF. Written as DNA, the CDR3 is TGTGCCAGCAGCGTCCGGGACTCCCCTAGGGAGACCCAGTACTTC.

This clonotype was counted ten times or more. The genes are TRBV9 and TRBJ2-3; 11 bases align to TRBD2. Looked up from germline, CDR1 is SGDLS and CDR2 is YYNGEE. This CDR3 comprises 15 residues. V was clipped by 2 bases and J by 10 bases; unmatched bases: 9. The CDR3 is CASSVALAGGESQYF. The CDR3 bases are TGTGCCAGCAGCGTGGCGCTAGCGGGGGGAGAGTCGCAGTATTTT. The full variable domain, completed using reference TRBV9 and TRBJ2-3, is DSGVTQTPKHLITATGQRVTLRCSPRSGDLSVYWYQQSLDQGLQFLIQYYNGEERAKGNILERFSAQQFPDLHSELNLSSLELGDSALYFCASSVALAGGESQYFGPGTRLTVL.

The gene calls are TRBV20-1 and TRBJ2-4; TRBD1 agrees at 7 bases. V lost 2 bases to trimming and J lost 7 bases; unmatched junction nucleotides: 8. Looked up from germline, CDR1 is DFQATT and CDR2 is SNEGSKA (reference sequence). The CDR3 length is 14 residues. DNA of the CDR3: TGCAGTGCTAGACCGATAGGGGGCCGGAACATTCAGTACTTC. Translating gives CSARPIGGRNIQYF.

Many counts were recorded for this clonotype. V and J are TRBV7-3 and TRBJ2-3, with 7 positions matching TRBD2. Germline V gives CDR1 SGHTA, CDR2 FQGTGA. This CDR3 is built from 15 residues. The trim removed 3 bases at V and 3 bases at J, leaving 6 bases unmatched. CDR3 nucleotides: TGTGCCAGCAGCTTTGGGGGGGGATTGACAGATACGCAGTATTTT. Translated: CASSFGGGLTDTQYF.

This clonotype was recorded at least ten times. The rearrangement joins TRBV5-1 to TRBJ2-2; D ambiguous. CDR3 length: 14 amino acids. Deletions cut 4 bases from V and 1 base from J, with 8 bases between. The germline CDR1 and CDR2 sequences are SGHRS and YFSETQ. CDR3 in DNA: TGCGCCAGCAGCCCAGGAATGAACACCGGGGAGCTGTTTTTT. It encodes CASSPGMNTGELFF. Filled out from reference TRBV5-1 and TRBJ2-2, the complete variable domain reads KAGVTQTPRYLIKTRGQQVTLSCSPISGHRSVSWYQQTPGQGLQFLFEYFSETQRNKGNFPGRFSGRQFSNSRSEMNVSTLELGDSALYLCASSPGMNTGELFFGEGSRLTVL.

This clonotype has more than one count but fewer than ten. The V and J genes are TRBV24-1 and TRBJ2-1; 9 bases match TRBD2. The trim removed 5 bases at V and 6 bases at J, leaving 10 bases unmatched. The CDR3 is 16 amino acids. Germline V CDR1 and CDR2: KGHDR, SFDVKD. CDR3 amino acids: CATSGVGRGGPNEQFF. CDR3 DNA: TGTGCCACCAGTGGTGTCGGGCGGGGGGGCCCCAATGAGCAGTTCTTC.

Many counts were recorded for this clonotype. The chain has TRBV5-1 and TRBJ2-2; TRBD1 aligns across 10 bases. Germline V gene lookup returns CDR1 SGHRS and CDR2 YFSETQ. V was clipped by 5 bases and J by 7 bases; unmatched bases: 5. This CDR3 spans 14 amino acids. CDR3 region: CASRGQGVDGELFF. In DNA form, the CDR3 reads TGCGCCAGCAGAGGACAGGGGGTTGACGGGGAGCTGTTTTTT.

The CDR3 region is CASSFGVSSEQYV. CDR3 bases: TGTGCCAGCAGCTTCGGGGTCAGCTCCGAGCAGTACGTC. The chain has TRBV7-2 and TRBJ2-7, with D perhaps matching TRBD2 (5 bases). The CDR3 loop spans 13 amino acids. Trimming shortened V by 3 bases and J by 6 bases, and 12 bases separated the two germline ends. Germline CDR1 SGHTA, CDR2 FQGNSA.

V is TRBV12-3 or TRBV12-4 and J is TRBJ1-2; 9 bases match TRBD1. After removal of 5 bases from V and 7 bases from J, the junction contained 5 bases not matched to a gene. The CDR3 totals 13 residues. As DNA, the CDR3 is TGTGCCAGCAGTGGACAGGGGAGGACTGGCTACACCTTC. Its protein is CASSGQGRTGYTF.

Ten or more counts support this clonotype. The rearrangement uses TRBV5-1 and TRBJ2-2; D is uncertain. Germline V CDR1 and CDR2: SGHRS, YFSETQ. Trimming left V 2 bases short and J 0 bases short, with 8 bases between. The CDR3 covers 15 residues. The chain's CDR3 is CASSFGDANTGELFF. CDR3 in DNA: TGCGCCAGCAGCTTTGGTGACGCGAACACCGGGGAGCTGTTTTTT.